One and the same sample provided the 8 T cell receptor beta chains below, sequenced in a study of cytomegalovirus exposure and HLA in healthy donors. In the PCR, 60 Vbeta and 13 Jbeta primers were used. Produced via immunoSEQ multiplex PCR; TCRdb's table is partial and in-frame only. This table holds about 150,000 clones, 79% found once. The sequenced sample was PBMCs. The receptors shown here come from a man aged 45-65 years in good health and CMV-seropositive.

This clone was counted a single time. The rearrangement links TRBV18 to TRBJ2-4; possibly TRBD1 for D (5 bases). Germline V CDR1 and CDR2: KGHSH, LQKENI. The CDR3 loop spans 17 amino acids. V lost 0 bases, J lost 0 bases, and 12 bases lay in between. CDR3 coding DNA: TGTGCCAGCTCACCACCGGTGACAGATTCAGCCAAAAACATTCAGTACTTC. Amino acids: CASSPPVTDSAKNIQYF.

This clone showed up just once. This chain connects TRBV28 to TRBJ1-5; unclear D gene. There are 15 residues in the CDR3. The V end lost 6 bases, the J end lost 0 bases, and 12 bases lay between the germline ends. CDR1 MDHEN and CDR2 SYDVKM come from the germline V gene. The CDR3 loop is CASRPSGDSNQPQHF. DNA for the CDR3: TGTGCCAGCAGGCCGAGTGGTGATAGCAATCAGCCCCAGCATTTT.

The genes are TRBV5-1 and TRBJ2-7; D is perhaps TRBD2 (5 bases). The CDR3 consists of 13 residues. V was cut by 0 bases and J by 7 bases, with 11 bases left in between. Germline CDR1 and CDR2: SGHRS and YFSETQ. CDR3 nucleotides: TGCGCCAGCAGCTTGGTAGTTACGGGGGAGCAGTACTTC. Its translation: CASSLVVTGEQYF.

This clone was seen a single time. No DNA is shown, since the ends of the CDR3 on it are uncertain; the CDR3 is the one TCRdb lists. J is TRBJ1-5 and V is TRBV19; the table's D gene call, TRBD1, was not cross checked with the DNA. Looked up from germline, CDR1 is LNHDA and CDR2 is SQIVND (reference sequence). The CDR3 extends over 14 residues, inclusive of both ends. CDR3 protein: CASTSGQGNQPQHF.

V and J are TRBV5-1 and TRBJ1-2; D may be TRBD1 (6 bases). V was pared by 4 bases and J by 4 bases, with 14 bases between. The germline CDR1 and CDR2 sequences are SGHRS and YFSETQ. The CDR3 covers 14 residues. The CDR3 DNA sequence: TGCGCCAGCAGCCCGGGACGAGGGGGCTATGGCTACACCTTC. Its protein is CASSPGRGGYGYTF.

J is TRBJ2-5 and V is TRBV10-3, with a possible D match to TRBD2 (5 bases). CDR1 and CDR2 from the germline V gene are ENHRY and SYGVKD. Between the trimmed V and J ends, which lost 1 base and 0 bases, there was a span of 21 bases. The CDR3 is made up of 19 amino acids. The CDR3 is CAISEFRGLDQLYQETQYF. The CDR3 DNA follows: TGTGCCATCAGTGAGTTTCGGGGTTTAGACCAACTGTACCAAGAGACCCAGTACTTC.

The J gene is TRBJ2-3, the V gene TRBV5-1, with 10 nucleotides matching TRBD1. Trimming removed 3 bases from V and 2 bases from J; junction bases left unmatched: 6. Germline V lookup: CDR1 SGHRS, CDR2 YFSETQ. The CDR3 extends over 16 amino acids. The CDR3 nucleotides are TGCGCCAGCAGCTCCGGGACAGGGGTTTTCACAGATACGCAGTATTTT. Translated, it gives CASSSGTGVFTDTQYF.

The chain has TRBV21-1 and TRBJ1-1; TRBD1, the D gene given by the table, was not confirmed from the DNA. TRBV21-1 is assigned pseudogene status. This CDR3 has 13 amino acids. CDR3 DNA sequence: TGTGCCAGCGAAGGGACAGGAATGCCTGAAGCTTTCTTT. This encodes CASEGTGMPEAFF.